The 22 T cell receptor beta chains below come from one sample, sequenced in a study of shared clonotypes between healthy human individuals. Some clones are missing from TCRdb's copy, which holds only in-frame ones; the method was immunoSEQ multiplex PCR. The profile shows about 520,000 clones, about 78% of them singletons. The sample taken for sequencing was PBMCs. The receptors originated from a woman in her thirties or forties in good health. Some clones in this sample may be carry-over from other donors' samples.

The rearrangement links TRBV30 to TRBJ2-2; a possible D gene is TRBD2 (7 bases). Germline V gene lookup returns CDR1 GTSNPN and CDR2 SVGIG (reference sequence). The CDR3 has 15 amino acids. V gave up 1 base and J gave up 0 bases, with 9 bases separating them. The CDR3 nucleotides are TGTGCCTGGAGTGCGGGGGGCGCGAACACCGGGGAGCTGTTTTTT. Its translation is CAWSAGGANTGELFF. Filled out from reference TRBV30 and TRBJ2-2, the complete variable domain reads SQTIHQWPATLVQPVGSPLSLECTVEGTSNPNLYWYRQAAGRGLQLLFYSVGIGQISSEVPQNLSASRPQDRQFILSSKKLLLSDSGFYLCAWSAGGANTGELFFGEGSRLTVL.

The chain combines TRBV6-6 with TRBJ2-7; 7 bases align to TRBD1. The CDR3 is made up of 13 amino acids. The germline V gene encodes CDR1 MNHNY and CDR2 SVGAGI (reference sequence). Germline trimming cut 6 bases from V and 3 bases from J; bases unmatched to any gene: 5. DNA for the CDR3: TGTGCCAGCAGCCAAGACAGGGACTACGAGCAGTACTTC. This gives the protein CASSQDRDYEQYF.

The V call is TRBV7-9, the J call TRBJ2-1; the match to TRBD2 covers 8 bases. The V gene end was trimmed by 11 bases and the J gene end by 1 base; junction bases not matched to a gene: 7. From germline, CDR1 is SEHNR and CDR2 FQNEAQ (reference sequence). The CDR3 consists of 14 residues. CDR3 DNA: TGTGCCTGCCCGGGCGGGGGGTCCTACAATGAGCAGTTCTTC. It encodes CACPGGGSYNEQFF.

For the CDR3, the DNA is TGCAGCGTTGTTCGGGGGGGCACAGATACGCAGTATTTT. Its translation is CSVVRGGTDTQYF. The J gene is TRBJ2-3, the V gene TRBV29-1; TRBD2 matches at 7 bases. CDR3 length equals 13 residues. The V and J ends lost 4 bases and 1 base, in that order; junction bases with no gene match: 2. Per the germline V gene, CDR1 is SQVTM and CDR2 is ANQGSEA.

This clone appeared a few times. The rearrangement uses TRBV6-4 and TRBJ2-3, with 9 bases aligning to TRBD2. Germline CDR1 is MRHNA and CDR2 is SNTAGT. V trimming: 4 bases; J trimming: 6 bases; junction bases outside the gene matches: 8. The CDR3 length is 15 residues. CDR3 in DNA: TGTGCCAGCAGTGTCTTAGCGGGAGCTCGGGATACGCAGTATTTT. This sequence encodes CASSVLAGARDTQYF.

The V gene is TRBV30, the J gene TRBJ1-1, with 7 bases that match TRBD1. Germline V CDR1 and CDR2: GTSNPN, SVGIG (reference sequence). This CDR3 region has 16 residues. Losses at the gene ends were 0 bases for V and 1 base for J; bases not matched to a gene: 8. For the CDR3, the DNA is TGTGCCTGGAGTGTATCAAGGGGGCATACGAACACTGAAGCTTTCTTT. Protein: CAWSVSRGHTNTEAFF.

V and J are TRBV7-8 and TRBJ2-2; D remains unclear. Germline CDR1 SGHVS, CDR2 FQNEAQ. This CDR3 contains 12 residues. Trimming pared 1 base from V and 6 bases from J, leaving 3 bases between. The CDR3 sequence is CASSLGPGELFF. The DNA for the CDR3 is TGTGCCAGCAGCTTAGGTCCCGGGGAGCTGTTTTTT.

This chain uses TRBV28 with TRBJ2-7; 9 nucleotides match TRBD2. The V segment lost 4 bases and the J segment 7 bases; nucleotides outside the gene matches: 8. CDR3 length: 14 residues. The germline CDR1 and CDR2 sequences are MDHEN and SYDVKM. The CDR3 loop reads CASSSLNGLAEQYF. The CDR3 nucleotides read TGTGCCAGCAGTTCACTGAACGGACTAGCGGAGCAGTACTTC.

The chain uses TRBV25-1 and TRBJ1-4; D may be TRBD1 (6 bases). CDR3 length equals 15 residues. Trimming left V 1 base short and J 8 bases short, with 14 bases between. CDR1 MGHDK and CDR2 SYGVNS come from the germline V gene. CDR3 sequence: CASSESLGAAEKLFF. The CDR3 nucleotides are TGTGCCAGCAGTGAATCTCTGGGGGCCGCCGAAAAACTGTTTTTT.

The chain couples TRBV18 to TRBJ2-4, with a weak D call TRBD1 (6 bases). The CDR3 covers 15 residues. Germline V CDR1 and CDR2: KGHSH, LQKENI. V was trimmed by 4 bases and J by 3 bases, leaving 13 bases between them. The CDR3 DNA reads as TGTGCCAGCTCACTGGGGGCTGTGGTCAAAAACATTCAGTACTTC. Protein sequence: CASSLGAVVKNIQYF.

The rearrangement joins TRBV23-1 to TRBJ2-3; 8 bases map to TRBD2. TRBV23-1 is an ORF; its function is uncertain. The junction had 11 bases not matched to a gene; V was cut back by 2 bases and J by 1 base. The CDR3 has 18 residues. In DNA, the CDR3 is TGCGCCAGCAGTCAAGTCGTAGCGGGATCTGTGGGCACAGATACGCAGTATTTT. It specifies CASSQVVAGSVGTDTQYF.

V and J are TRBV5-4 and TRBJ2-1; the match to TRBD2 covers 11 bases. The V segment lost 0 bases and the J segment 8 bases; nucleotides outside the gene matches: 7. CDR1 is SGHNT, CDR2 YYREEE, per germline (reference sequence). The CDR3 sequence is 16 residues long. The CDR3 spells CASSLGSSGRIDEQFF. CDR3 nucleotides: TGTGCCAGCAGCTTGGGTTCTAGCGGGAGGATCGATGAGCAGTTCTTC.

The CDR3 region is CASSQEIRGPGLDHYTQYF. As DNA, the CDR3 is TGCGCCAGCAGCCAAGAAATTCGAGGACCGGGACTAGACCATTATACGCAGTATTTT. The J gene is TRBJ2-3, the V gene TRBV4-3; TRBD2 matches 8 bases. This CDR3 contains 19 residues. V dropped 0 bases and J dropped 7; count of bases not matched to a gene: 18. Per germline, CDR1 LGHNA and CDR2 YSLEER.

This clone was counted a few times. This chain links TRBV2 with TRBJ1-5; D remains ambiguous. Per the germline V gene, CDR1 is SNHLY and CDR2 is FYNNEI. V lost 4 bases and J lost 2, with 9 bases in between. The CDR3 extends over 14 amino acids. This CDR3 is CASSGGLGNQPQHF. Here the CDR3 DNA reads TGTGCCAGCAGTGGAGGATTGGGCAATCAGCCCCAGCATTTT.

This clone was found once. CDR3 sequence (DNA): TGTGCCAGCAGTTTCGACAGGGGAGGGTTGGGCGAGCAGTACGTC. It codes for CASSFDRGGLGEQYV. The chain is built from TRBV28 and TRBJ2-7; TRBD1 is a possible D gene (8 bases). The CDR3 runs to 15 residues. CDR1 is MDHEN and CDR2 is SYDVKM in the germline V gene. The V and J ends lost 3 bases and 6 bases respectively, with 18 bases between them.

The rearrangement links TRBV2 to TRBJ2-4; possible D gene TRBD1, 6 bases. V was cut by 8 bases and J by 14 bases, with 16 bases left in between. CDR1 is SNHLY, CDR2 FYNNEI, per germline. This CDR3 contains 11 residues. The CDR3 DNA is TGTGCCAGCTCCCTAGGACAGATGAAGTACTTC. Amino acid sequence: CASSLGQMKYF.

The CDR3 spells CASSRDSAYNEQFF. The CDR3 DNA is TGTGCCAGCAGCCGCGACAGCGCTTACAATGAGCAGTTCTTC. V is TRBV6-5 and J is TRBJ2-1; D possibly corresponds to TRBD1 (5 bases). This CDR3 has 14 residues. The ends were cut back, 6 bases at V and 4 bases at J, with 13 bases in the middle. Per germline, CDR1 MNHEY and CDR2 SVGAGI.

The V and J genes are TRBV11-2 and TRBJ2-7, with D possibly being TRBD1 (5 bases). From germline, CDR1 is SGHAT and CDR2 FQNNGV. The CDR3 runs to 15 residues. V was cut by 1 base and J by 3 bases, with 13 bases left in between. As DNA, the CDR3 is TGTGCCAGCAGCTTAGCGCCGACAAGGGGCTACGAGCAGTACTTC. Translated: CASSLAPTRGYEQYF.

This clone was detected once. V usage is TRBV6-1 and J usage is TRBJ2-2, with a weak D call TRBD2 (5 bases). This CDR3 is 15 amino acids long. CDR1 MNHNS and CDR2 SASEGT come from the germline V gene. The ends were cut back, 6 bases at V and 2 bases at J, with 13 bases in the middle. CDR3 in amino acids: CASSASLINTGELFF. The DNA of the CDR3 is TGTGCCAGCAGCGCTAGCTTGATCAACACCGGGGAGCTGTTTTTT.

The rearrangement joins TRBV2 to TRBJ2-3; D is unclear. CDR3 length equals 14 residues. Germline V gives CDR1 SNHLY, CDR2 FYNNEI. Trimming removed 4 bases from V and 3 bases from J, with 11 bases in between. CDR3 in amino acids: CASSVFSRTDTQYF. The CDR3, as DNA: TGTGCCAGCAGTGTCTTTTCGCGGACAGATACGCAGTATTTT.

This clone was recorded only once. This chain links TRBV18 with TRBJ1-1; D is unclear. The CDR3 extends over 17 amino acids. Per germline, CDR1 KGHSH and CDR2 LQKENI. Between the trimmed V and J ends, which lost 1 base and 2 bases, there was a span of 17 bases. The CDR3 sequence: CASSPRVKQRRNTEAFF. CDR3 nucleotides: TGTGCCAGCTCACCACGGGTAAAGCAAAGAAGAAACACTGAAGCTTTCTTT. Full variable domain (rest looked up from reference TRBV18 and TRBJ1-1): NAGVMQNPRHLVRRRGQEARLRCSPMKGHSHVYWYRQLPEEGLKFMVYLQKENIIDESGMPKERFSAEFPKEGPSILRIQQVVRGDSAAYFCASSPRVKQRRNTEAFFGQGTRLTVV.

The rearrangement joins TRBV6-6 to TRBJ1-5, with D unclear. Germline V gene sequence: CDR1 MNHNY, CDR2 SVGAGI (reference sequence). V was shortened by 0 bases and J by 3 bases, with 9 bases between the two germline ends. There are 15 residues in the CDR3. The DNA for the CDR3 is TGTGCCAGCAGTTACTCCGGCAAAGCCAATCAGCCCCAGCATTTT. It yields the protein CASSYSGKANQPQHF.